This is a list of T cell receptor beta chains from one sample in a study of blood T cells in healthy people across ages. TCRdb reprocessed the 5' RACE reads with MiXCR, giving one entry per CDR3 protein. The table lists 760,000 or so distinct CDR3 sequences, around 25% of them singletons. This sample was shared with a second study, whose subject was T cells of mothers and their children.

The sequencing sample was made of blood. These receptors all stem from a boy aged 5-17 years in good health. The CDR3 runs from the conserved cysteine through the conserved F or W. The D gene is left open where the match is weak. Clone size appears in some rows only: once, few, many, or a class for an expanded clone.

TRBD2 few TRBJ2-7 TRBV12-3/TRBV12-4 TGTGCCAGCACCGATTCTAGCGGGTTCTACGAGCAGTACTTC CASTDSSGFYEQYF
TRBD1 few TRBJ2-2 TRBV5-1 TGCGCCAGCAGCCGAAGGGACAGGGACCCCGGGGAGCTGTTTTTT CASSRRDRDPGELFF
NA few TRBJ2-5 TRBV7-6 TGTGCCAGCAGCTTAGAGCCAGGGTGGGGAGAGACCCAGTACTTC CASSLEPGWGETQYF
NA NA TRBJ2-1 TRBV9 TGTGCCAGCAGCTCTCGGACCGAGAGCTCCTACAATGAGCAGTTCTTC CASSSRTESSYNEQFF
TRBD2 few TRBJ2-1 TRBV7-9 TGTGCCAGCAGCTCATCAAGCGGGAGCAATGAGCAGTTCTTC CASSSSSGSNEQFF
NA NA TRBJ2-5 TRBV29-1 TGCAGCGTCAAACCGGGACTGGAGACCCAGTACTTC CSVKPGLETQYF
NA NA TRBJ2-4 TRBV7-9 TGTGCCAGCAGCTTAGTGCCAGGAAACATTCAGTACTTC CASSLVPGNIQYF
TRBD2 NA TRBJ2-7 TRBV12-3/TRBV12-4 TGTGCCAGCAGTCCTAGCGGGGTGAGCTCCTACGAGCAGTACTTC CASSPSGVSSYEQYF
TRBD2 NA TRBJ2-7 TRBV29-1 TGCAGCGTTGATGGGGGGGTCGACGAGCAGTACTTC CSVDGGVDEQYF
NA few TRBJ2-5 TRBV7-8 TGTGCCAGCAGCTTCGACCAGGGGGAGACCCAGTACTTC CASSFDQGETQYF
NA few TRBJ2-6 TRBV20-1 TGCAGTGCCGTGGACGGCTCTGGGGCCAACGTCCTGACTTTC CSAVDGSGANVLTF
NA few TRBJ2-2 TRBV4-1 TGCGCCAGCAGCCAAATTTGGGGCGACACCGGGGAGCTGTTTTTT CASSQIWGDTGELFF
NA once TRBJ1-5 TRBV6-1 TGTGCCAGCAGGCCCGGAGATACGCAGCATTTT CASRPGDTQHF
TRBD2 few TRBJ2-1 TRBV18 TGTGCCAGCTCGTCTCTCGTAGCGGGAGTTGACAATGAGCAGTTCTTC CASSSLVAGVDNEQFF
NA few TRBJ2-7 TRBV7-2 TGTGCCAGCAGCTTAGACGCACAGCTCTACGAGCAGTACTTC CASSLDAQLYEQYF
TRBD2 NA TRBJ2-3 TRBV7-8 TGTGCCAGCAGCTTAGGTTGGACTAGCGGGAGAACAGGCACAGATACGCAGTATTTT CASSLGWTSGRTGTDTQYF
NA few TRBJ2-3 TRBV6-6 TGTGCCAGCAGTTACGAGGACCATAGCACAGATACGCAGTATTTT CASSYEDHSTDTQYF
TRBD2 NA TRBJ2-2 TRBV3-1 TGTGCCAGCAGCCTCCGACTAGCGGGAGCCGGGGAGCTGTTTTTT CASSLRLAGAGELFF
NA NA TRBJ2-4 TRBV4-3 TGCGCCAGCAGCCAAGAAAGATCAGGGACCGCCACATCAATGGACATTCAGTACTTC CASSQERSGTATSMDIQYF
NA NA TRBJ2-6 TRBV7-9 TGTGCCAGCAGACGATCTACAGCCAAACTTAGCTCTGGGGCCAACGTCCTGACTTTC CASRRSTAKLSSGANVLTF
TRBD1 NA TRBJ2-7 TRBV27 TGTGCCAGTCGGACAGGGAGCTCCTACGAGCAGTACTTC CASRTGSSYEQYF
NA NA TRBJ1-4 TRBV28 TGTGCCAGCAGTCCGACAGCTGCAACTAATGAAAAACTGTTTTTT CASSPTAATNEKLFF
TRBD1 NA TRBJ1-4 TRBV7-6 TGTGCCAGCAGCTTAAGGGGACAGGGGGCAACTAATGAAAAACTGTTTTTT CASSLRGQGATNEKLFF
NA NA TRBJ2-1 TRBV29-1 TGCAGCGTTGAAGGTTCGAATGGTGAGCAGTTCTTC CSVEGSNGEQFF
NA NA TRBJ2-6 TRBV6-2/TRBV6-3 TGTGCCAGCAGTTACCCTCTAGGGGGCTCTGGGGCCAACGTCCTGACTTTC CASSYPLGGSGANVLTF
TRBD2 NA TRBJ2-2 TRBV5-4 TGTGCCAGCAGCCCCCCTAGCGGGGCCACCAGGGGGGAGCTGTTTTTT CASSPPSGATRGELFF
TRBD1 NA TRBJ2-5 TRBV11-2 TGTGCCAGCAGCTCCGGGACAGATGAGATAGAGACCCAGTACTTC CASSSGTDEIETQYF
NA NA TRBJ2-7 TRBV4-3 TGCGCCAGCAGCCAAGATAAATCTTCCTACGAGCAGTACTTC CASSQDKSSYEQYF
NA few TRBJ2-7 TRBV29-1 TGCAGCGTCGCCGGCAACTCAGGGCGCGCAGCGCGTGAGCAGTACTTC CSVAGNSGRAAREQYF
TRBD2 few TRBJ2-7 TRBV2 TGTGCCAGCGCCTTGGCGGGAGGCCTCTACGAGCAGTACTTC CASALAGGLYEQYF
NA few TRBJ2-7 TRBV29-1 TGCAGCGTTGAGGGGGGCGGAACCTACGAGCAGTACTTC CSVEGGGTYEQYF
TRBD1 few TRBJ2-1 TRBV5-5 TGTGCCAGCAGCTTGTTCGGACAGGGGTACAATGAGCAGTTCTTC CASSLFGQGYNEQFF
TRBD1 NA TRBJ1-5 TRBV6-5 TGTGCCAGCAGTTACGGACAGGGCTATCAGCCCCAGCATTTT CASSYGQGYQPQHF
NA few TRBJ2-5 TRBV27 TGTGCCAGCAGTCGACTGGGGGGCGGAGAGACCCAGTACTTC CASSRLGGGETQYF
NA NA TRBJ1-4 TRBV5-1 TGCGCCAGCAGCTTCGCGGGTACTGAAAAACTGTTTTTT CASSFAGTEKLFF
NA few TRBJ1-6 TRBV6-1 TGTGCCAGCAGAAGAACAGGGCTAGATTCACCCCTCCACTTT CASRRTGLDSPLHF
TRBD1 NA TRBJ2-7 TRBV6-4 TGTGCCAGTGATGATCCCGGACAGGGACTGCACTACGAGCAGTACTTC CASDDPGQGLHYEQYF
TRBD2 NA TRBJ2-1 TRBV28 TGTGCCAGCAGTTTCTGGCGGGAGCAAGGCAATGAGCAGTTCTTC CASSFWREQGNEQFF
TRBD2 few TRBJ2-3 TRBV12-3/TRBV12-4 TGTGCCAGCAGCTACCTTCTAGCGGGGGGCACAGATACGCAGTATTTT CASSYLLAGGTDTQYF